This entry describes one T cell receptor (beta chain). This entry belongs to a study of blood T cell repertoires in COVID-19. V lost 5 bases to trimming and J lost 10 bases; unmatched junction nucleotides: 14. The CDR3 covers 15 residues. Germline V CDR1 and CDR2: SGHTA, FQGNSA. Source study methods: Reference gene primer amplification gave nucleated cell count estimates. Measured with immunoSEQ multiplex PCR; TCRdb has only the in-frame clones, and not every one. The V and J calls and clone size come from that table; D and trimming were worked out from the DNA. The top ten hold 3.3% of the sample, which has around 150,000 clones, 85% seen once.

V and J are TRBV7-2 and TRBJ1-1; TRBD1 agrees at 9 bases. The origin of this receptor is a human donor with acute or convalescent COVID-19. The donor label of this sample is uncertain. Sequencing was performed on peripheral blood. CDR3 sequence reads: CASSPFWDRVDGAFF. As DNA, the CDR3 is TGTGCCAGCAGCCCTTTCTGGGACAGGGTTGACGGAGCTTTCTTT.